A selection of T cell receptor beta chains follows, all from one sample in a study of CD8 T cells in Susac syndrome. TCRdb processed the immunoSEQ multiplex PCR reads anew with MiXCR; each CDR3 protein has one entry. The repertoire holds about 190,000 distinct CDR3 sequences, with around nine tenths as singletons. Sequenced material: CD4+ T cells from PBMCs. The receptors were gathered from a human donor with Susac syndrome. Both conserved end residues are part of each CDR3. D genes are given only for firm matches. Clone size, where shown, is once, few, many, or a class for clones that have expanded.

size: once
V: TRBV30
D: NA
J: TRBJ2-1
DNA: TGTGCCTGGAGCCTGAGCTCCTACAATGAGCAGTTCTTC
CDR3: CAWSLSSYNEQFF

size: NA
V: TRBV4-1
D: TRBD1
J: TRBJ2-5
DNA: TGCGCCAGCAGCCAGACGGGACAGAAAGAGACCCAGTACTTC
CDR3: CASSQTGQKETQYF

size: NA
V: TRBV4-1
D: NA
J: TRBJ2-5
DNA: TGCGCCAGCAGCCAAGATAGACCCGTTGGGGGTGGTGTGGGGACCCAGTACTTC
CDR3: CASSQDRPVGGGVGTQYF

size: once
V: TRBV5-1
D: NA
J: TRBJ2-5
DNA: TGCGCCAGCAGCTTGGGACTTACGCAAGAGACCCAGTACTTC
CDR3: CASSLGLTQETQYF

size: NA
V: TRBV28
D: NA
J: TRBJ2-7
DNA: TGTGCCAGCAGTTTGGTTAAGGTCTTTAGGGGGCAGTACTTC
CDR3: CASSLVKVFRGQYF

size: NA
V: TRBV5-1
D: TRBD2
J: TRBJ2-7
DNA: TGCGCCAGCAGCGGTAGCGGGAGTTATTACGAGCAGTACTTC
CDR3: CASSGSGSYYEQYF

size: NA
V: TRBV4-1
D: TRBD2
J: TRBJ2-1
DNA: TGCGCCAGCAGCCCTAGCGGGAGTAAGTACAATGAGCAGTTCTTC
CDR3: CASSPSGSKYNEQFF

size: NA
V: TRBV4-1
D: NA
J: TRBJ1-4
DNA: TGCGCCAGCAGCCAAGTCGGTCGTAAGGCAACTAATGAAAAACTGTTTTTT
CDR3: CASSQVGRKATNEKLFF

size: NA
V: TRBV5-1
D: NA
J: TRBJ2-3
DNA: TGCGCCAGCAGGGGGGGGCGGATGAGCACAGATACGCAGTATTTT
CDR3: CASRGGRMSTDTQYF

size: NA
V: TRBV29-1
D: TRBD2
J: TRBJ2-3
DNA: TGCAGCGTTGGCAGCGGGAGAGGAAGGGGGAAAAATACGCAGTATTTT
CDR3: CSVGSGRGRGKNTQYF

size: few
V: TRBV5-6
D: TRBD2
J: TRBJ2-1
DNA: TGTGCCAGCAGCTTTTCCGGGACTAGCGGGTACAATGAGCAGTTCTTC
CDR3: CASSFSGTSGYNEQFF

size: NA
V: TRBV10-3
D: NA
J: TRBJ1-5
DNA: TGTGCCATCAGTGGCAGACAGGACGATCAGCCCCAGCATTTT
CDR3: CAISGRQDDQPQHF

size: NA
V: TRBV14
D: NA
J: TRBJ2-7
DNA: TGTGCCAGCAGCCACAGTCGGGCCGAGCAGTACTTC
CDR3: CASSHSRAEQYF

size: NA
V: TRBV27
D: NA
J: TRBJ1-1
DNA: TGTGCCAGCAGTTTCTTGCAGACGAACACTGAAGCTTTCTTT
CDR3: CASSFLQTNTEAFF

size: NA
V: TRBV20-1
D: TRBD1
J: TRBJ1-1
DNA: TGCAGTGCTAGTGCAGGGGGGACTGAAGCTTTCTTT
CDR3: CSASAGGTEAFF

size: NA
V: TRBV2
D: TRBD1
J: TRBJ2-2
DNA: TGTGCCAGCAGCCGGGACAGGGGGCTTTACGGGGAGCTGTTTTTT
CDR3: CASSRDRGLYGELFF

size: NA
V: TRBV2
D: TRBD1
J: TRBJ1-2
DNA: TGTGCCAGCAGTGAAGGACAGGGCCGTGGCTACACCTTC
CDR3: CASSEGQGRGYTF

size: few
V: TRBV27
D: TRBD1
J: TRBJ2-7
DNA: TGTGCCAGCAGTTCGATTCCGTCCACCTCGGGCTTCAACAGGGGGCTATGGTACGAGCAGTACTTC
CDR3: CASSSIPSTSGFNRGLWYEQYF

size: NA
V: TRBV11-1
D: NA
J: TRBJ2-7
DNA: TGTGCCAGCAGCTTCATTTCGTCAAGCGAGCAGTACTTC
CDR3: CASSFISSSEQYF

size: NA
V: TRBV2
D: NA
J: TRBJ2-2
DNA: TGTGCCAGTACAGAATTGAACACCGGGGAGCTGTTTTTT
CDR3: CASTELNTGELFF

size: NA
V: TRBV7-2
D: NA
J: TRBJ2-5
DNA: TGTGCCAGCAGCTTAATTCGGGGCGCGACCCAGTACTTC
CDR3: CASSLIRGATQYF